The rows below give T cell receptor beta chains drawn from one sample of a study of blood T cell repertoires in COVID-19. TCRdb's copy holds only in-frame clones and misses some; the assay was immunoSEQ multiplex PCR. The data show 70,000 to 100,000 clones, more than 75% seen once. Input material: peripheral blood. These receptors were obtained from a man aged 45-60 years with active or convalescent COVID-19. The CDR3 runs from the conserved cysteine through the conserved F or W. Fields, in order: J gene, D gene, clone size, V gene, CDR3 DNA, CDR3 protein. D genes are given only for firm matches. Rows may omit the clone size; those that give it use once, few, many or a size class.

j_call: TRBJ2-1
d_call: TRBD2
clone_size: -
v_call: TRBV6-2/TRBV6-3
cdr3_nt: TGTGCCAGCAGTTACCCGACTAGCGGGGGGGCCCTTTACAATGAGCAGTTCTTC
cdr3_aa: CASSYPTSGGALYNEQFF

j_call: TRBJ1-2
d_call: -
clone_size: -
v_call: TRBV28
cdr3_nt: TGTGCCAGCAGTTTAGGAGCATCTAACTATGGCTACACCTTC
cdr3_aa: CASSLGASNYGYTF

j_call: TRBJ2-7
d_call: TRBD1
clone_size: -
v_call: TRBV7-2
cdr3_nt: TGTGCCAGCAGCTCCTCGGGACAGGCCTACGAGCAGTACTTC
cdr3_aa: CASSSSGQAYEQYF

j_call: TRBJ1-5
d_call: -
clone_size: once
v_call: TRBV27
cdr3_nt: TGTGCCAGCAGTTTGACAAGATACAATCAGCCCCAGCATTTT
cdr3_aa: CASSLTRYNQPQHF

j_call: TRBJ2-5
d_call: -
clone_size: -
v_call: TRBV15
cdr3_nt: TGTGCCACCAGCAGAGTGTCAGGGTTTGAGACCCAGTACTTC
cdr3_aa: CATSRVSGFETQYF

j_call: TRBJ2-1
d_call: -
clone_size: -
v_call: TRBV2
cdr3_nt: TGTGCCAGCAGTGAAGCCGGGACACTGAATTACAATGAGCAGTTCTTC
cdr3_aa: CASSEAGTLNYNEQFF

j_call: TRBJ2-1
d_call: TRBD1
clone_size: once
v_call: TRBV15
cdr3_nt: TGTGCCACCAGCAGAGATTCCGGACAGGGGGCAAGAAATGAGCAGTTCTTC
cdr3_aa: CATSRDSGQGARNEQFF

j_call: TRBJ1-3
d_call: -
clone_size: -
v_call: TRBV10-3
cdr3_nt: TGTGCCATCACCAACAGGGACTCTGGAAACACCATATATTTT
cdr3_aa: CAITNRDSGNTIYF

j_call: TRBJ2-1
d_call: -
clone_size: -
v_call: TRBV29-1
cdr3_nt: TGCAGCGTTGGTAATAGCCCCAATGAGCAGTTCTTC
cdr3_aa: CSVGNSPNEQFF

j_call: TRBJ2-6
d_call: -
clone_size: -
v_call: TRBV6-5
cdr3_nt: TGTGCCAGCAGTTACCAGGGGCTTACTGGGGCCAACGTCCTGACTTTC
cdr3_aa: CASSYQGLTGANVLTF

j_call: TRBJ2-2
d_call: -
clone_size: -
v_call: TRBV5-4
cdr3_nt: TGTGCCGCTGGGGGGTTTAACACCGGGGAGCTGTTTTTT
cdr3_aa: CAAGGFNTGELFF

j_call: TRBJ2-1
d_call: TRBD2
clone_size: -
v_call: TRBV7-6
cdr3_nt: TGTGCCAGCAGCTTAAGGAGCGGGGGGGGCAATGAGCAGTTCTTC
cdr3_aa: CASSLRSGGGNEQFF

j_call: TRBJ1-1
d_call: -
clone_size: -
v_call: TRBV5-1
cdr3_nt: TGCGCCAGCAGCGCAAGGGGCGAGAACACTGAAGCTTTCTTT
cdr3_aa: CASSARGENTEAFF

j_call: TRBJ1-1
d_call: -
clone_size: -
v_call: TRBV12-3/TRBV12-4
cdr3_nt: TGTGCCAGCAATCCAGGGATGAACACTGAAGCTTTCTTT
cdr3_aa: CASNPGMNTEAFF

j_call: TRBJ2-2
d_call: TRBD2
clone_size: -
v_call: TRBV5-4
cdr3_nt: TGTGCCAGCAGCTCGCGGACTAGCGGGGGGGCCCTCACCGGGGAGCTGTTTTTT
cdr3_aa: CASSSRTSGGALTGELFF

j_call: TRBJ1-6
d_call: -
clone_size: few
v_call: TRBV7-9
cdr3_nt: TGTGCCAGCAGCTTAATGGGGGCAAATTCACCCCTCCACTTT
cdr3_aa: CASSLMGANSPLHF

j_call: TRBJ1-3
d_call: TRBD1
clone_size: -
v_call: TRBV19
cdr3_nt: TGTGCCAGTAGTACGAAAACAGGGGTCTCTGGAAACACCATATATTTT
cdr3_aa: CASSTKTGVSGNTIYF

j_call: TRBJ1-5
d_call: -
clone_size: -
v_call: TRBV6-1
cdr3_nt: TGTGCCAGCAGTGAGTTGGTTGCGGGGGCGAGGCAGCCCCAGCATTTT
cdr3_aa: CASSELVAGARQPQHF

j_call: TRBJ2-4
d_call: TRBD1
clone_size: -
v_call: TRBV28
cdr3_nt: TGTGCCAGCAGTTCGCCGGGACAGGGGACGGACATTCAGTACTTC
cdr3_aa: CASSSPGQGTDIQYF

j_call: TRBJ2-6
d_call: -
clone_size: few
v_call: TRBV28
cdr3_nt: TGTGCCAGCAGTTTAGTGGCCAGTTTCTCTGGGGCCAACGTCCTGACTTTC
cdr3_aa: CASSLVASFSGANVLTF

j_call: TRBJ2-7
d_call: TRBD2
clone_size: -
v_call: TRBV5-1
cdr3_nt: TGCGCCAGCAGCATCGGGACTAGCGGGGGCGAGCAGTACTTC
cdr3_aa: CASSIGTSGGEQYF

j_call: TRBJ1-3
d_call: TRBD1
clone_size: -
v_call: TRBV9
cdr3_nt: TGTGCCAGCAGCGTAACCCCGACAGGGATTGGAAACACCATATATTTT
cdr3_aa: CASSVTPTGIGNTIYF

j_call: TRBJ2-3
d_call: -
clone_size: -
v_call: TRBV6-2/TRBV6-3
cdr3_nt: TGTGCCAGCAGCCGCGAAGATACGCAGTATTTT
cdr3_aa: CASSREDTQYF

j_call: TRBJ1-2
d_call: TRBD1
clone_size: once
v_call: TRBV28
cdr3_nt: TGTGCCAGCGCTTCGGGGACAGGTGGTAGGGGCTACACCTTC
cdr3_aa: CASASGTGGRGYTF

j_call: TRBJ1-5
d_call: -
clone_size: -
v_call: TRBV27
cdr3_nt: TGTGCCAGCAGTTCAATAAGGAGAGAGAATCAGCCCCAGCATTTT
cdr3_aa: CASSSIRRENQPQHF

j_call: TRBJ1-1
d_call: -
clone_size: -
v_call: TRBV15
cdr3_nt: TGTGCCACCAGCGGTATACCGACTCGTAACACTGAAGCTTTCTTT
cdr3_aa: CATSGIPTRNTEAFF

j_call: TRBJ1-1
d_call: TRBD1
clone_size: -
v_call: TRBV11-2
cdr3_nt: TGTGCCAGCAGCACCGGACAGGGGAATACTGAAGCTTTCTTT
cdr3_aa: CASSTGQGNTEAFF

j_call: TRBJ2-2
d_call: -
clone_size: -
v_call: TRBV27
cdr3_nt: TGTGCCAGCAGTCTAAAGCTTCCTTACACCGGGGAGCTGTTTTTT
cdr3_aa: CASSLKLPYTGELFF

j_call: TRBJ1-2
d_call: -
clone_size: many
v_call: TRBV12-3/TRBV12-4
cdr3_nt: TGTGCCAGCAGTTTAGCCTCCCAGAGGCGCTACACCTTC
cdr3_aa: CASSLASQRRYTF

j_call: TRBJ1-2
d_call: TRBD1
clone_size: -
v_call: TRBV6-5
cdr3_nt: TGTGCCAGCACCCCGGACAGGGGCGTTGGTGGCTACACCTTC
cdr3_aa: CASTPDRGVGGYTF

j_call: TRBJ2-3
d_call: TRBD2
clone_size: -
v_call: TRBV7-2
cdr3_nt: TGTGCCAGCAGCTTAGATAGCGGGGGGGCCCAAGATACGCAGTATTTT
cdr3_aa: CASSLDSGGAQDTQYF

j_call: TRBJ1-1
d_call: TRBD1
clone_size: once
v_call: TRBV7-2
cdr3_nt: TGTGCCAGCAGCTTAGTGGGACAGGGGAACACTGAAGCTTTCTTT
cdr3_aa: CASSLVGQGNTEAFF

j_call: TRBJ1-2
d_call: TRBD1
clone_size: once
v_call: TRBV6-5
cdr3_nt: TGTGCCAGCAGTCCCGGGACAGGGAACTATGGCTACACCTTC
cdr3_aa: CASSPGTGNYGYTF

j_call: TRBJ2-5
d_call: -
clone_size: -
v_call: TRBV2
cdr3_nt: TGTGCCAGCAGTGATGGGACAGGCCGGGGGGTGGGGACCCAGTACTTC
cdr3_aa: CASSDGTGRGVGTQYF

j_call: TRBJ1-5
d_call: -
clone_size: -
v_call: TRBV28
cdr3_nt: TGTGCCAGCAGTCTGCCCGAGGGATCCCAGCCCCAGCATTTT
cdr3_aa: CASSLPEGSQPQHF

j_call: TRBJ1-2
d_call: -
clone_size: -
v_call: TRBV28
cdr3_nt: TGTGCCAGCAGTTTATTGGCGGGGCTAAACTATGGCTACACCTTC
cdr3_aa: CASSLLAGLNYGYTF

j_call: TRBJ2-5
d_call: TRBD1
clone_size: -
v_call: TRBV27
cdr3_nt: TGTGCCAGCAGTCCACGGACAGGGGGATTGACCGAGACCCAGTACTTC
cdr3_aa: CASSPRTGGLTETQYF

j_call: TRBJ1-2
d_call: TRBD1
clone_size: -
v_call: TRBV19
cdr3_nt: TGTGCCAGTAACGGAGGACAGGTCGCTGACTATGGCTACACCTTC
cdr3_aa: CASNGGQVADYGYTF

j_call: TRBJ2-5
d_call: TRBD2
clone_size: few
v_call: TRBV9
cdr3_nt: TGTGCCAGCAGCGGCGGGGGGCCGGGGGAGACCCAGTACTTC
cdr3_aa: CASSGGGPGETQYF

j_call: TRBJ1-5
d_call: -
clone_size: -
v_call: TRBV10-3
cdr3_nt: TGTGCCACCGCCGGGGGGAAGGTGGACCAGCCCCAGCATTTT
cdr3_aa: CATAGGKVDQPQHF

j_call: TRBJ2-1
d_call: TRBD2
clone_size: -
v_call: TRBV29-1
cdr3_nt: TGCAGCGTTAATAGACTAGCGGACAATGAGCAGTTCTTC
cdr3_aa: CSVNRLADNEQFF

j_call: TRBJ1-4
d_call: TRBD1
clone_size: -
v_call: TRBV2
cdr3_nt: TGTGCCAGCAGTAAAACAGGGGGGGGTGAAAAACTGTTTTTT
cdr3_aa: CASSKTGGGEKLFF

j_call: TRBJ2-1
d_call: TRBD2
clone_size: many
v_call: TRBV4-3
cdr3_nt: TGCGCCAGCAGCCAAAGGATTCAGGCGGGGGATGAGCAGTTCTTC
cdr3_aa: CASSQRIQAGDEQFF

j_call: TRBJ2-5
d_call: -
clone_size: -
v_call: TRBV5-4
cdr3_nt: TGTGCCAGCAGCTCAATGTCCGGGACTCGTAGGGACTTC
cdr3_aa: CASSSMSGTRRDF

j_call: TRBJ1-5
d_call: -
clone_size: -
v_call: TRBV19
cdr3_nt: TGTGCCAGTAGTATTCAAGGAGGCAATCAGCCCCAGCATTTT
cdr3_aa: CASSIQGGNQPQHF

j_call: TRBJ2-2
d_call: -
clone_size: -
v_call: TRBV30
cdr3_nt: TGTGCCTGGAGCTCAGTGAACACCGGGGAGCTGTTTTTT
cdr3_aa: CAWSSVNTGELFF

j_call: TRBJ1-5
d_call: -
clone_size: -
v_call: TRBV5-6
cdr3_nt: TGTGCCAGCAGCAGACAGGCGAGCCAGCCCCAGCATTTT
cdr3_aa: CASSRQASQPQHF

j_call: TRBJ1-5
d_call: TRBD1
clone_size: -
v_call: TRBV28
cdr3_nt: TGTGCCAGCAGTTTAAGTCAGGGGGTCGATCCCCAGCATTTT
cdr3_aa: CASSLSQGVDPQHF

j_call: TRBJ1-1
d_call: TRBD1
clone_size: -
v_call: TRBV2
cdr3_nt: TGTGCCAGCAGTGTACAGGGGGCGCAAATCACTGAAGCTTTCTTT
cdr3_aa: CASSVQGAQITEAFF

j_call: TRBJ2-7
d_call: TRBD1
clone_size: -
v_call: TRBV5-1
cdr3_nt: TGCGCCAGCAGCGGGACAGGGGAAGCAGTGGACGAGCAGTACTTC
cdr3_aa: CASSGTGEAVDEQYF

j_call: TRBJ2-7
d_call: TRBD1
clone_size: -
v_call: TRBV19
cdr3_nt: TGTGCCAGTAGCAGGGGGAACATGTACGAGCAGTACTTC
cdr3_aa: CASSRGNMYEQYF

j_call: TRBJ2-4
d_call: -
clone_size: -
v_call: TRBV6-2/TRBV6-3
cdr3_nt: TGTGCCAGCAGTCGCAGGGGTAAGAACATTCAGTACTTC
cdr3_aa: CASSRRGKNIQYF